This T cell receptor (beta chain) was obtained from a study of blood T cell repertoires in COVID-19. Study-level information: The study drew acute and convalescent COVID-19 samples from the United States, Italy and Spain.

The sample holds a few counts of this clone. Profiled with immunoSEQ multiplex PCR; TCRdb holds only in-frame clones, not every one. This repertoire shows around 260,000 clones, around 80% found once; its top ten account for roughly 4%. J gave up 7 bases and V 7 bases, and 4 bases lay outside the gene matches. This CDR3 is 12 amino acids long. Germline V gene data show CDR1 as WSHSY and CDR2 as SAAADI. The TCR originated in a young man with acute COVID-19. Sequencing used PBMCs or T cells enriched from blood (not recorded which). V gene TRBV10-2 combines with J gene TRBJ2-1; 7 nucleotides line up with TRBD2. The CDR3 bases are TGCGCCAGCACTATTAGCGGGAATGAGCAGTTCTTC. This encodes CASTISGNEQFF.